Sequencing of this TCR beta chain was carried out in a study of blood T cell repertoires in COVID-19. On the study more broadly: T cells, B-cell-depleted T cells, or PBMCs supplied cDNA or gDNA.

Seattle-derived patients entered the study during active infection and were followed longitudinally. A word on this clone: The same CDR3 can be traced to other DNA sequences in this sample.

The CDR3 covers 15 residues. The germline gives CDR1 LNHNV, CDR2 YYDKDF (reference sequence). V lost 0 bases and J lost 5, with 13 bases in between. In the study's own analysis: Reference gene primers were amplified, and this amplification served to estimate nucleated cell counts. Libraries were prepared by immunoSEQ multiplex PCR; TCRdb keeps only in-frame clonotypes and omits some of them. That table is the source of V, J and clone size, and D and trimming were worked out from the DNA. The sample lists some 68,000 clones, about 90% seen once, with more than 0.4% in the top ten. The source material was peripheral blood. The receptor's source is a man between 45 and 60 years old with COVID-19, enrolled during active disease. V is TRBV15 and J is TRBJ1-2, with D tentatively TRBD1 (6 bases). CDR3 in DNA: TGTGCCACCAGCAGAGAATGGGGGGGCGCTTATGGCTACACCTTC. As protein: CATSREWGGAYGYTF.